The subject of this entry is one T cell receptor beta chain. What it binds is unknown. Time point of the sample: week 47, end of study. Each dose delivered 300 ug of mutant IDH1 20-mer peptide subcutaneously with imiquimod. The data stem from a study of a mutant IDH1 vaccine in newly diagnosed glioma. TCRdb's copy holds only in-frame clones and misses some; the assay was immunoSEQ multiplex PCR. The sample lists about 13,000 clones, roughly four fifths occurring once. The V end was cut by 3 bases, the J end by 7 bases, with 13 bases between. The CDR3 runs 14 residues. Germline values: CDR1 SGHRS, CDR2 YFSETQ.

The chain carries TRBV5-1 and TRBJ1-4; no clear D gene. The clonotype was recovered from a woman aged 40 to 50 with glioma. Material: PBMCs, obtained from a glioma patient whose treatment included an IDH1 peptide vaccine. The CDR3, as DNA: TGCGCCAGCAGCTCGGTGACGGGAGGTGAAAAACTGTTTTTT. Protein product: CASSSVTGGEKLFF.